These T cell receptor beta chains were read from a single sample in a study of T cell responses to AZD1222 COVID-19 vaccine. Libraries were prepared by immunoSEQ multiplex PCR; TCRdb keeps only in-frame clonotypes and omits some of them. The sample comprises more than 95,000 clones, over 90% of which are singletons, and approximately 4.7% rests with the top ten. Sequenced here: peripheral blood, sampled on day 0 of AZD1222 vaccination. The receptor set was obtained from an adult in good health. Each CDR3 is given with its conserved first and last residue. Fields, in order: J gene, clone size, V gene, D gene, CDR3 protein, CDR3 DNA. The D gene is left open where the match is weak. The listing skips clone size in some rows; elsewhere it reads once, few, many or a size class.

J gene: TRBJ1-6; clone size: -; V gene: TRBV27; D gene: -; CDR3 protein: CASSPARQSVVSPLHF; CDR3 DNA: TGTGCCAGCAGTCCAGCTAGACAGTCCGTGGTTTCACCCCTCCACTTT
J gene: TRBJ1-5; clone size: -; V gene: TRBV21-1; D gene: -; CDR3 protein: CASSKAPGQVVQPQHF; CDR3 DNA: TGTGCCAGCAGCAAAGCTCCGGGACAAGTAGTTCAGCCCCAGCATTTT
J gene: TRBJ2-3; clone size: -; V gene: TRBV7-9; D gene: TRBD2; CDR3 protein: CASSSPREENTQYF; CDR3 DNA: TGTGCCAGCAGCTCCCCCCGGGAGGAAAATACGCAGTATTTT
J gene: TRBJ1-1; clone size: -; V gene: TRBV19; D gene: -; CDR3 protein: CASSKWERNTEAFF; CDR3 DNA: TGTGCCAGTAGTAAGTGGGAACGGAACACTGAAGCTTTCTTT
J gene: TRBJ2-1; clone size: -; V gene: TRBV10-3; D gene: TRBD1; CDR3 protein: CAISGTDVDEQFF; CDR3 DNA: TGTGCCATCTCCGGGACAGACGTGGATGAGCAGTTCTTC
J gene: TRBJ2-2; clone size: -; V gene: TRBV27; D gene: -; CDR3 protein: CASSPRQIRDTGELFF; CDR3 DNA: TGTGCCAGCAGTCCCAGACAGATTAGGGACACCGGGGAGCTGTTTTTT
J gene: TRBJ2-7; clone size: -; V gene: TRBV7-9; D gene: TRBD1; CDR3 protein: CASSPPGQVYEQYF; CDR3 DNA: TGTGCCAGCAGCCCGCCGGGACAGGTTTACGAGCAGTACTTC
J gene: TRBJ2-1; clone size: -; V gene: TRBV5-4; D gene: -; CDR3 protein: CASSLGGGDSSYNEQFF; CDR3 DNA: TGTGCCAGCAGCTTAGGAGGCGGGGACAGCTCCTACAATGAGCAGTTCTTC
J gene: TRBJ2-2; clone size: few; V gene: TRBV7-3; D gene: -; CDR3 protein: CASSLTRDTGELFF; CDR3 DNA: TGTGCCAGCAGCTTAACCAGGGACACCGGGGAGCTGTTTTTT
J gene: TRBJ2-1; clone size: -; V gene: TRBV15; D gene: -; CDR3 protein: CATSRDLLGVNEQFF; CDR3 DNA: TGTGCCACCAGCAGAGATCTTCTAGGGGTGAATGAGCAGTTCTTC
J gene: TRBJ2-3; clone size: -; V gene: TRBV7-3; D gene: TRBD2; CDR3 protein: CASSPLAGEGDTQYF; CDR3 DNA: TGTGCCAGCAGCCCCCTTGCGGGAGAGGGGGATACGCAGTATTTT
J gene: TRBJ1-6; clone size: -; V gene: TRBV15; D gene: -; CDR3 protein: CATSKGDSPLHF; CDR3 DNA: TGTGCCACCAGCAAGGGGGATTCACCCCTCCACTTT
J gene: TRBJ2-7; clone size: once; V gene: TRBV28; D gene: TRBD1; CDR3 protein: CASSTGTGAYEQYF; CDR3 DNA: TGTGCCAGCAGCACGGGGACAGGCGCATACGAGCAGTACTTC
J gene: TRBJ2-1; clone size: -; V gene: TRBV5-6; D gene: -; CDR3 protein: CASSKTGTPGANEQFF; CDR3 DNA: TGTGCCAGCAGCAAGACCGGGACCCCCGGAGCGAATGAGCAGTTCTTC
J gene: TRBJ1-3; clone size: -; V gene: TRBV6-7; D gene: -; CDR3 protein: CASQRAPGHKGNTIYF; CDR3 DNA: TGTGCCAGCCAACGTGCCCCGGGACACAAAGGAAACACCATATATTTT
J gene: TRBJ2-2; clone size: large; V gene: TRBV10-1; D gene: -; CDR3 protein: CASSLILGTGELFF; CDR3 DNA: TGCGCCAGCAGTCTTATTCTTGGTACCGGGGAGCTGTTTTTT
J gene: TRBJ2-7; clone size: -; V gene: TRBV18; D gene: TRBD1; CDR3 protein: CASSPSQTGTYEQYF; CDR3 DNA: TGTGCCAGCTCACCATCCCAGACAGGGACCTACGAGCAGTACTTC
J gene: TRBJ2-2; clone size: -; V gene: TRBV28; D gene: TRBD2; CDR3 protein: CASSLTSGRAAGELFF; CDR3 DNA: TGTGCCAGCAGTTTAACTAGCGGGAGGGCCGCTGGGGAGCTGTTTTTT
J gene: TRBJ1-1; clone size: -; V gene: TRBV7-9; D gene: TRBD1; CDR3 protein: CASSLQGGSTEAFF; CDR3 DNA: TGTGCCAGCAGCTTACAGGGGGGAAGCACTGAAGCTTTCTTT
J gene: TRBJ1-2; clone size: -; V gene: TRBV14; D gene: -; CDR3 protein: CASSPLDSMGYTF; CDR3 DNA: TGTGCCAGCAGCCCGCTAGACAGTATGGGCTACACCTTC
J gene: TRBJ2-7; clone size: once; V gene: TRBV7-9; D gene: TRBD1; CDR3 protein: CASSFEDRGLYEQYF; CDR3 DNA: TGTGCCAGCAGCTTCGAGGACAGGGGGCTCTACGAGCAGTACTTC
J gene: TRBJ1-5; clone size: -; V gene: TRBV28; D gene: -; CDR3 protein: CASRPGGVDNQPQHF; CDR3 DNA: TGTGCCAGCAGGCCTGGGGGGGTCGACAATCAGCCCCAGCATTTT
J gene: TRBJ2-3; clone size: -; V gene: TRBV6-5; D gene: -; CDR3 protein: CASSYSNRFDTQYF; CDR3 DNA: TGTGCCAGCAGTTACTCGAATAGGTTTGATACGCAGTATTTT
J gene: TRBJ2-1; clone size: -; V gene: TRBV19; D gene: -; CDR3 protein: CASWSSFDNEQFF; CDR3 DNA: TGTGCCAGTTGGTCTAGCTTCGACAATGAGCAGTTCTTC
J gene: TRBJ2-6; clone size: -; V gene: TRBV7-3; D gene: -; CDR3 protein: CASSSIAGANVLTF; CDR3 DNA: TGTGCCAGCAGCTCTATTGCGGGGGCCAACGTCCTGACTTTC
J gene: TRBJ1-6; clone size: -; V gene: TRBV9; D gene: -; CDR3 protein: CASSALGYNSPLHF; CDR3 DNA: TGTGCCAGCAGCGCTCTAGGCTATAATTCACCCCTCCACTTT
J gene: TRBJ1-2; clone size: -; V gene: TRBV6-5; D gene: -; CDR3 protein: CASIKVSGFSYTF; CDR3 DNA: TGTGCCAGCATTAAGGTCTCAGGGTTCAGCTACACCTTC
J gene: TRBJ1-2; clone size: -; V gene: TRBV2; D gene: TRBD1; CDR3 protein: CASSYGQGPGYTF; CDR3 DNA: TGTGCCAGCAGCTACGGACAGGGTCCGGGCTACACCTTC
J gene: TRBJ1-3; clone size: -; V gene: TRBV28; D gene: -; CDR3 protein: CASSFSLGRGNTIYF; CDR3 DNA: TGTGCCAGCAGTTTCTCCCTGGGGCGCGGAAACACCATATATTTT
J gene: TRBJ1-5; clone size: -; V gene: TRBV4-2; D gene: TRBD1; CDR3 protein: CASSQDGQANQPQHF; CDR3 DNA: TGTGCCAGCAGCCAAGATGGACAGGCTAATCAGCCCCAGCATTTT
J gene: TRBJ2-1; clone size: -; V gene: TRBV9; D gene: -; CDR3 protein: CASSVAYGLSGSYNEQFF; CDR3 DNA: TGTGCCAGCAGCGTAGCTTATGGACTAAGCGGGTCCTACAATGAGCAGTTCTTC
J gene: TRBJ2-6; clone size: once; V gene: TRBV4-3; D gene: -; CDR3 protein: CASSQAGAGSGANVLTF; CDR3 DNA: TGCGCCAGCAGCCAAGCGGGGGCGGGAAGTGGGGCCAACGTCCTGACTTTC
J gene: TRBJ1-2; clone size: -; V gene: TRBV29-1; D gene: -; CDR3 protein: CSVGGIYGYTF; CDR3 DNA: TGCAGCGTTGGAGGGATCTATGGCTACACCTTC
J gene: TRBJ2-5; clone size: once; V gene: TRBV7-9; D gene: -; CDR3 protein: CASSFNPGDETQYF; CDR3 DNA: TGTGCCAGCAGCTTCAATCCAGGGGACGAGACCCAGTACTTC
J gene: TRBJ1-1; clone size: -; V gene: TRBV30; D gene: -; CDR3 protein: CAWSSYTEAFF; CDR3 DNA: TGTGCCTGGAGTAGTTACACTGAAGCTTTCTTT
J gene: TRBJ1-4; clone size: -; V gene: TRBV30; D gene: -; CDR3 protein: CAWDRLNEKLFF; CDR3 DNA: TGTGCCTGGGACAGGTTGAATGAAAAACTGTTTTTT
J gene: TRBJ2-3; clone size: -; V gene: TRBV6-4; D gene: TRBD2; CDR3 protein: CASSPIAGTGSDTQYF; CDR3 DNA: TGTGCCAGCAGTCCTATAGCGGGAACCGGTTCAGATACGCAGTATTTT
J gene: TRBJ1-5; clone size: -; V gene: TRBV7-9; D gene: TRBD1; CDR3 protein: CASTQDRDQPQHF; CDR3 DNA: TGTGCCAGCACCCAAGACAGGGATCAGCCCCAGCATTTT
J gene: TRBJ2-2; clone size: -; V gene: TRBV6-2/TRBV6-3; D gene: TRBD1; CDR3 protein: CASSYARGTGELFF; CDR3 DNA: TGTGCCAGCAGTTACGCCAGGGGGACCGGGGAGCTGTTTTTT
J gene: TRBJ1-2; clone size: -; V gene: TRBV9; D gene: -; CDR3 protein: CASSVGPGLAGYTF; CDR3 DNA: TGTGCCAGCAGCGTAGGCCCGGGGTTGGCTGGCTACACCTTC
J gene: TRBJ2-5; clone size: -; V gene: TRBV29-1; D gene: TRBD2; CDR3 protein: CSVAGLAGGYQETQYF; CDR3 DNA: TGCAGCGTTGCCGGACTAGCGGGAGGGTACCAAGAGACCCAGTACTTC
J gene: TRBJ1-5; clone size: -; V gene: TRBV28; D gene: -; CDR3 protein: CASRQGSQPQHF; CDR3 DNA: TGTGCCAGCAGGCAGGGAAGCCAGCCCCAGCATTTT